The 21 T cell receptor beta chains given below trace back to one sample, sequenced in a study of cytomegalovirus exposure and HLA in healthy donors. PCR used 60 Vbeta primers and 13 Jbeta primers. Clones were sequenced by immunoSEQ multiplex PCR, and TCRdb holds only the in-frame ones, with some missing. The table shows approximately 65,000 clones, with 60% to 80% occurring only once. Sequenced material: PBMCs. All receptors come from a man aged 35-49 years in good health and CMV-seropositive.

The genes are TRBV9 and TRBJ2-1; D call uncertain. Germline values: CDR1 SGDLS, CDR2 YYNGEE. The CDR3 extends over 13 amino acids. V lost 0 bases and J 9 bases, leaving 10 bases between the germline ends. The CDR3 bases are TGTGCCAGCAGCGTAGTACTACTTGGTGAGCAGTTCTTC. It specifies CASSVVLLGEQFF.

The genes are TRBV6-1 and TRBJ1-2; no clear D. CDR1 and CDR2 from the germline V gene are MNHNS and SASEGT. V was trimmed by 5 bases and J by 14 bases, leaving 12 bases between them. The CDR3 runs to 10 residues. CDR3 coding DNA: TGTGCCAGCAGTTACGAGGTTTGGACCTTC. The encoded protein is CASSYEVWTF.

This rearrangement joins TRBV7-9 to TRBJ2-1; 7 bases line up with TRBD2. V shed 5 bases and J 0 bases; nucleotides not matched to a gene: 13. Germline lookup yields CDR1 SEHNR and CDR2 FQNEAQ (reference sequence). The length of the CDR3 is 18 residues. The CDR3 is CASSPGGWWEGSYNEQFF. CDR3 sequence (DNA): TGTGCCAGCAGCCCAGGAGGTTGGTGGGAGGGCTCCTACAATGAGCAGTTCTTC.

V is TRBV4-2 and J is TRBJ2-2, with D uncertain. The V and J ends lost 1 base and 4 bases respectively, with 13 bases between them. Germline loops: CDR1 LGHNA, CDR2 YNFKEQ. This CDR3 comprises 16 residues. The CDR3 coding sequence is TGTGCCAGCAGCCAAGTAGGCTCTACGGGCACCGGGGAGCTGTTTTTT. Residues: CASSQVGSTGTGELFF.

This chain uses TRBV18 with TRBJ2-5, with D hard to call. The better agreement between TRBJ2-7 and the DNA end casts doubt on the J call. The CDR3 sequence is 13 residues long. The germline V gene has CDR1 KGHSH and CDR2 LQKENI. CDR3 region: CASSPSIVYEQYF. The CDR3 DNA follows: TGTGCCAGCTCACCTAGCATCGTCTACGAGCAGTACTTC.

With respect to this clone: The same CDR3 arises from other DNA sequences in this sample as well. CDR3 in amino acids: CASSSLPVEQYF. DNA of the CDR3: TGTGCCAGCAGCTCCCTGCCAGTCGAGCAGTACTTC. The chain uses TRBV7-2 and TRBJ2-7; D is undetermined. Germline CDR1 SGHTA, CDR2 FQGNSA. V was trimmed by 4 bases and J by 6 bases, leaving 10 bases between them. CDR3 length: 12 amino acids.

The chain combines TRBV5-6 with TRBJ2-5, with 7 positions matching TRBD1. This CDR3 has 13 amino acids. V lost 4 bases and J lost 6; bases outside the gene matches: 6. Germline V gene sequence: CDR1 SGHDT, CDR2 YYEEEE. The CDR3 spells CASSKQGLKTQYF. CDR3 sequence (DNA): TGTGCCAGCAGCAAACAGGGGTTGAAGACCCAGTACTTC.

Worth noting for this clone: A read error may account for a junction end that differs from germline. Other DNA sequences in the same sample also yield this CDR3. This chain joins TRBV6-1 and TRBJ1-2; D unresolved. The CDR3 totals 13 residues. Per the germline V gene, CDR1 is MNHNS and CDR2 is SASEGT. CDR3 amino acids: CASSEGSNYGYTF. The CDR3 nucleotides are TGTGCCAGCAGCGAAGGGAGCAACTATGGCTACACCTTC.

This sequence joins TRBV4-3 and TRBJ1-2; D ambiguous. The CDR3 loop spans 15 amino acids. V was trimmed by 6 bases and J by 0 bases, leaving 14 bases between them. Germline CDR1 and CDR2: LGHNA and YSLEER. The CDR3 sequence is CASRDNRVPNYGYTF. The CDR3 region has the DNA TGCGCCAGCAGGGATAACAGAGTTCCTAACTATGGCTACACCTTC.

This rearrangement joins TRBV19 to TRBJ2-1, with D possibly matching TRBD1 (5 bases). The length of the CDR3 is 12 residues. Per the germline V gene, CDR1 is LNHDA and CDR2 is SQIVND (reference sequence). Trimming took 9 bases from V and 1 from J, leaving 7 bases between them. This CDR3 is CASQGSYNEQFF. CDR3 nucleotide sequence: TGTGCCAGCCAGGGATCCTACAATGAGCAGTTCTTC.

This clone was seen only once. V gene TRBV4-3 combines with J gene TRBJ2-5; unclear D gene. Germline CDR1 reads LGHNA; CDR2 reads YSLEER. V lost 0 bases, J lost 5 bases, and 16 bases lay in between. The CDR3 length is 16 residues. CDR3 sequence (DNA): TGCGCCAGCAGCCAAGAAATTCAGGTGCCGCCGGAGACCCAGTACTTC. It codes for CASSQEIQVPPETQYF.

The sample holds one count of this clone. This chain links TRBV14 with TRBJ1-2; D gene uncertain. CDR1 SGHDN and CDR2 FVKESK come from the germline V gene. The length of the CDR3 is 16 residues. V lost 6 bases and J lost 3, with 20 bases in between. CDR3 nucleotide sequence: TGTGCCAGCAGTCGATCGTTGCTCGGTGATTACTATGGCTACACCTTC. This codes for CASSRSLLGDYYGYTF.

The rearrangement uses TRBV5-1 and TRBJ1-5; TRBD1 might be the D (6 bases). Germline V gives CDR1 SGHRS, CDR2 YFSETQ. CDR3 length: 13 residues. V shed 7 bases and J shed 5 bases, with 13 bases lying between them. CDR3 nucleotides: TGCGCCAGCGCTCCAGGGGAAGATCAGCCCCAGCATTTT. Translating gives CASAPGEDQPQHF.

The CDR3 DNA reads as TGTGCCAGCAGCTTAGAGGGGTTTGGGTCCTACGAGCAGTACTTC. As protein: CASSLEGFGSYEQYF. J is TRBJ2-7 and V is TRBV7-9; weak D call: TRBD1 (5 bases). V was cut by 1 base and J by 1 base, with 11 bases left in between. The CDR3 is made up of 15 amino acids. Per the germline V gene, CDR1 is SEHNR and CDR2 is FQNEAQ (reference sequence).

The sample holds many counts of this clone. The chain recombines TRBV6-6 with TRBJ2-3, with D uncertain. CDR1 is MNHNY, CDR2 SVGAGI, per germline (reference sequence). V lost 9 bases and J 0 bases, leaving 7 bases between the germline ends. The length of the CDR3 is 12 residues. DNA for the CDR3: TGTGCCAGTGAGACTAGCACAGATACGCAGTATTTT. Translated, it gives CASETSTDTQYF.

The chain joins TRBV4-3 to TRBJ2-3, with a weak D call TRBD1 (6 bases). CDR3 length equals 15 residues. Trimming took off 0 bases at V and 0 bases at J, with 7 bases between the two ends. Germline CDR1 reads LGHNA; CDR2 reads YSLEER. The DNA of the CDR3 is TGCGCCAGCAGCCAAGAGGGGGCTAGCACAGATACGCAGTATTTT. The encoded protein is CASSQEGASTDTQYF.

The chain carries TRBV6-6 and TRBJ2-5, with 8 bases lining up with TRBD2. J gave up 3 bases and V 6 bases, and 3 bases lay outside the gene matches. Germline V gene lookup returns CDR1 MNHNY and CDR2 SVGAGI (reference sequence). The CDR3 has 13 amino acids. CDR3 coding DNA: TGTGCCAGCAGGGGTAGCGGGGAAGAGACCCAGTACTTC. Residues: CASRGSGEETQYF.

CDR3 DNA sequence: TGTGCCTGGAGTGGAAGTTCAGGGGTAACTGAAGCTTTCTTT. It codes for CAWSGSSGVTEAFF. This rearrangement joins TRBV30 to TRBJ1-1; a possible D gene is TRBD1 (6 bases). The V gene lost 1 base and the J gene lost 5 bases, with 14 bases spanning the gap. The CDR3 runs to 14 residues. Germline CDR1 reads GTSNPN; CDR2 reads SVGIG (reference sequence).

The rearrangement uses TRBV4-2 and TRBJ2-4, with 7 nucleotides matching TRBD2. The germline CDR1 and CDR2 sequences are LGHNA and YNFKEQ. This CDR3 has 19 amino acids. The junction had 11 bases not matched to a gene; V was cut back by 0 bases and J by 0 bases. The CDR3 sequence is CASSQELSGGGIAKNIQYF. CDR3 sequence (DNA): TGTGCCAGCAGCCAAGAGTTGTCGGGAGGCGGCATAGCCAAAAACATTCAGTACTTC.

The chain carries TRBV6-1 and TRBJ2-7; 8 positions agree with TRBD1. Germline CDR1 and CDR2: MNHNS and SASEGT. The CDR3 runs 14 residues. The ends lost 6 bases at V and 6 bases at J; junction bases unmatched: 10. The CDR3 reads CASRLGQGSGEQYF. CDR3 bases: TGTGCCAGCAGATTAGGACAGGGTTCCGGCGAGCAGTACTTC.

V is TRBV4-3 and J is TRBJ1-3; 9 bases are shared with TRBD1. The V segment lost 1 base and the J segment 4 bases; nucleotides outside the gene matches: 2. This CDR3 is built from 15 residues. The germline CDR1 and CDR2 sequences are LGHNA and YSLEER. CDR3 sequence (DNA): TGCGCCAGCAGCCAAGGGACAGGGGCAGGAAACACCATATATTTT. Its protein is CASSQGTGAGNTIYF.